The 16 T cell receptor beta chains in this list originate from one sample, sequenced in a study of blood T cell repertoires in COVID-19 (dated by TCRdb to 2018 to 2020). The library was prepared using the immunoSEQ multiplex PCR assay. TCRdb took this table from immuneACCESS and kept in-frame rearrangements with V and J called. Such tables lack part of the clones; where checked against another copy, unresolved V genes explain under half of the gap, and the rest is unexplained. The sample includes some 240,000 clones, with 82% observed a single time. The ten largest clonotypes hold 12% of the sample. Sequenced: peripheral blood. Source of these receptors: a woman aged 60-75 years with active or convalescent COVID-19.

This sequence joins TRBV1 and TRBJ2-5; the table's D call of TRBD2 was not tested on the DNA. TRBV1 is a recognized pseudogene. The CDR3 has 14 residues. CDR3 coding DNA: TGCACCAGCAGCCTTCCGGTCGAGCAAGAGACCCAGTACTTC. Translated: CTSSLPVEQETQYF.

The rearrangement uses TRBV29-1 and TRBJ2-4; D is unclear. Trimming shortened V by 5 bases and J by 3 bases, and 11 bases separated the two germline ends. The CDR3 has 13 residues. Germline-derived CDR1 and CDR2 are SQVTM and ANQGSEA. The CDR3 region is CSVIGSVKNIQYF. CDR3 sequence (DNA): TGCAGCGTTATAGGCAGCGTCAAAAACATTCAGTACTTC.

This clone was observed once. The V gene is TRBV19, the J gene TRBJ2-2; possibly TRBD1 for D (5 bases). This CDR3 contains 15 residues. Germline assignment: CDR1 LNHDA and CDR2 SQIVND (reference sequence). Trimming left V 6 bases short and J 1 base short, with 12 bases between. Here the CDR3 DNA reads TGTGCCAGTAGCAAGGGGAACAGGAACACCGGGGAGCTGTTTTTT. This encodes CASSKGNRNTGELFF.

The sample holds a few counts of this clone. J is TRBJ1-1 and V is TRBV5-1; 7 bases fit TRBD1. The V segment lost 0 bases and the J segment 10 bases; nucleotides outside the gene matches: 3. This CDR3 region has 12 residues. Germline CDR1 reads SGHRS; CDR2 reads YFSETQ. The DNA of the CDR3 is TGCGCCAGCAGCTTGGCTGAGGGGGCAGCTTTCTTT. Its protein product is CASSLAEGAAFF.

The chain uses TRBV2 and TRBJ1-1; tentatively, D is TRBD1 (5 bases). The CDR3 is 15 residues long. The germline CDR1 and CDR2 sequences are SNHLY and FYNNEI. V dropped 6 bases and J dropped 1 base, with 15 bases sitting between them. CDR3 in amino acids: CASRTSSGQNTEAFF. In DNA form, the CDR3 reads TGTGCCAGCAGGACATCCTCAGGGCAGAACACTGAAGCTTTCTTT.

This clone was counted ten times or more. The chain joins TRBV5-8 to TRBJ2-1, with D perhaps matching TRBD2 (5 bases). The CDR3 extends over 15 amino acids. Germline assignment: CDR1 SGHTS and CDR2 YDEGEE. V lost 7 bases and J lost 7, with 21 bases in between. The CDR3 region is CASCRGPGYKNEQFF. The DNA for the CDR3 is TGTGCCAGCTGCCGTGGTCCGGGATACAAGAATGAGCAGTTCTTC.

The rearrangement uses TRBV3-1 (or the pseudogene TRBV3-2) and TRBJ2-3; D may be TRBD2 (6 bases). Per germline, CDR1 LGHDT and CDR2 YNNKEL (reference sequence). The CDR3 spans 15 residues. V was clipped by 0 bases and J by 2 bases, with 9 bases between them. In DNA, the CDR3 is TGTGCCAGCAGCCAAGATCGACTAGACACAGATACGCAGTATTTT. This sequence encodes CASSQDRLDTDTQYF.

The CDR3: CASSVGTGGPQYF. CDR3 in DNA: TGTGCCAGCAGCGTGGGGACAGGGGGCCCCCAGTACTTC. V is TRBV9 and J is TRBJ2-5; 12 positions agree with TRBD1. This CDR3 comprises 13 residues. Losses at the gene ends were 2 bases for V and 9 bases for J; bases not matched to a gene: 2. CDR1 and CDR2 from the germline V gene are SGDLS and YYNGEE. The variable domain in full, completed from reference TRBV9 and TRBJ2-5, reads DSGVTQTPKHLITATGQRVTLRCSPRSGDLSVYWYQQSLDQGLQFLIQYYNGEERAKGNILERFSAQQFPDLHSELNLSSLELGDSALYFCASSVGTGGPQYFGPGTRLLVL.

This clone has just a few counts. V and J are TRBV2 and TRBJ2-1; 8 bases are a match to TRBD1. V lost 6 bases to trimming and J lost 7 bases; unmatched junction nucleotides: 2. Per the germline V gene, CDR1 is SNHLY and CDR2 is FYNNEI. This CDR3 contains 12 residues. The CDR3 DNA is TGTGCCAGCAGCCGGGACAGGAATGAGCAGTTCTTC. Protein: CASSRDRNEQFF.

V gene TRBV6-5 combines with J gene TRBJ1-1; D gene ambiguous. This CDR3 contains 15 residues. Trimming left V 0 bases short and J 4 bases short, with 12 bases between. Germline V gene sequence: CDR1 MNHEY, CDR2 SVGAGI. The CDR3, as DNA: TGTGCCAGCAGTTACTCGGCGGCACCCTTCACTGAAGCTTTCTTT. Residues: CASSYSAAPFTEAFF.

The chain employs TRBV7-9 and TRBJ2-3; a weak D match, TRBD2 (5 bases). Germline CDR1 reads SEHNR; CDR2 reads FQNEAQ (reference sequence). CDR3 length equals 15 residues. Trimming pared 4 bases from V and 0 bases from J, leaving 11 bases between. The CDR3 loop is CASSWVRGSTDTQYF. The CDR3 nucleotides read TGTGCCAGCAGCTGGGTTCGGGGAAGCACAGATACGCAGTATTTT.

This clone was found once. At one end, the junction sequence differs from germline, possibly due to a read error. This chain links TRBV11-2 with TRBJ1-6, with 9 bases lining up with TRBD1. The CDR3 has 15 residues. The germline V gene encodes CDR1 SGHAT and CDR2 FQNNGV. CDR3 sequence reads: CASNLRGQGYSPLHF. DNA of the CDR3: TGTGCCAGCAACTTAAGGGGACAGGGATATTCACCCCTCCACTTT.

The genes are TRBV7-3 and TRBJ2-1; 11 bases align to TRBD2. The length of the CDR3 is 15 residues. The germline CDR1 and CDR2 sequences are SGHTA and FQGTGA. The J segment lost 6 bases and the V segment lost 2 bases, leaving 3 bases of the junction unmatched. The CDR3 here is CASSLELAGANEQFF. The DNA of the CDR3 is TGTGCCAGCAGCTTAGAACTAGCGGGAGCCAATGAGCAGTTCTTC.

The J gene is TRBJ1-2, the V gene TRBV9; D is possibly TRBD1 (5 bases). Trimming shortened V by 3 bases and J by 6 bases, and 12 bases separated the two germline ends. Germline V lookup: CDR1 SGDLS, CDR2 YYNGEE. CDR3 length: 13 residues. The CDR3 loop is CASSAYGGDGYTF. The CDR3 coding sequence is TGTGCCAGCAGCGCCTACGGGGGGGATGGCTACACCTTC.

The chain links TRBV18 to TRBJ1-2; no clear D gene. CDR1 KGHSH and CDR2 LQKENI come from the germline V gene. V lost 3 bases to trimming and J lost 4 bases, with 12 bases between them. The CDR3 is 14 residues long. CDR3 in amino acids: CASSPPEGSYGYTF. The CDR3 DNA sequence: TGTGCCAGCTCACCCCCGGAGGGCTCCTATGGCTACACCTTC.

The chain carries TRBV6-5 and TRBJ2-6; D gene unclear. The V gene lost 1 base and the J gene lost 0 bases, with 7 bases spanning the gap. Per the germline V gene, CDR1 is MNHEY and CDR2 is SVGAGI. The CDR3 runs 16 residues. The CDR3: CASSYYGSSGANVLTF. The CDR3, as DNA: TGTGCCAGCAGTTACTATGGCAGCTCTGGGGCCAACGTCCTGACTTTC.